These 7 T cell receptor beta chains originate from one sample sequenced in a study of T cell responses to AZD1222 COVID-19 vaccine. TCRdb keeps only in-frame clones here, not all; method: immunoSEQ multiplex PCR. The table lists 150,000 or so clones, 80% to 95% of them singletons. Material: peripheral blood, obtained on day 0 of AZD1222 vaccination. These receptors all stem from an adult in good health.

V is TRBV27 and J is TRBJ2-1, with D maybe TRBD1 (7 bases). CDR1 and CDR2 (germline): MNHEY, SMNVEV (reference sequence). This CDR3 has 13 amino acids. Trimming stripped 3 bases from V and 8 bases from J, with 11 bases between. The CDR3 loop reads CASSLGRGDEQFF. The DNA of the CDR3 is TGTGCCAGCAGTTTGGGCAGGGGGGATGAGCAGTTCTTC.

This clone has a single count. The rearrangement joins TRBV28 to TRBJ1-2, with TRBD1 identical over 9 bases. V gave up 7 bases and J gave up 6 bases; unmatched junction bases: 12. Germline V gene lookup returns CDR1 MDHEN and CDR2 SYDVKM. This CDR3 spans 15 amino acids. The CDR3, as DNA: TGTGCCAGCAAACCCCCGGGACAGGGCGGGAATGGCTACACCTTC. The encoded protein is CASKPPGQGGNGYTF.

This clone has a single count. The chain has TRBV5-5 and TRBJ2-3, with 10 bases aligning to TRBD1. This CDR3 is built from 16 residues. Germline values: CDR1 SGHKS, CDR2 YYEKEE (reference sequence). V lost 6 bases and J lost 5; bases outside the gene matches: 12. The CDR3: CASNRPGQGLKDTQYF. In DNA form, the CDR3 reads TGTGCCAGCAACCGACCGGGACAGGGGCTAAAAGATACGCAGTATTTT.

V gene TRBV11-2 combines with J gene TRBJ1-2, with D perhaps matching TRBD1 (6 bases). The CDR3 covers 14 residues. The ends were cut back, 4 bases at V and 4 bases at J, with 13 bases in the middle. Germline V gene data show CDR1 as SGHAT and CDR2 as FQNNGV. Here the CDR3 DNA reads TGTGCCAGCAGCTCGGCCAGGGGCGGCTATGGCTACACCTTC. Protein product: CASSSARGGYGYTF.

The CDR3 sequence is CASSLLVDNEQFF. The CDR3 region has the DNA TGTGCCAGCAGCTTGCTTGTAGACAATGAGCAGTTCTTC. V and J are TRBV5-4 and TRBJ2-1; D is unclear. The V end lost 1 base, the J end lost 5 bases, and 7 bases lay between the germline ends. CDR1 SGHNT and CDR2 YYREEE come from the germline V gene (reference sequence). The CDR3 length is 13 residues.

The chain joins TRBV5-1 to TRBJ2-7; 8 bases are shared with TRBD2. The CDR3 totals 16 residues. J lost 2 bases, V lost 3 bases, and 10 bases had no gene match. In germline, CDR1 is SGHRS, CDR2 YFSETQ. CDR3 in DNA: TGCGCCAGCAGCTCCGCCGAGCGGGAGTTTACCTACGAGCAGTACTTC. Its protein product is CASSSAEREFTYEQYF.

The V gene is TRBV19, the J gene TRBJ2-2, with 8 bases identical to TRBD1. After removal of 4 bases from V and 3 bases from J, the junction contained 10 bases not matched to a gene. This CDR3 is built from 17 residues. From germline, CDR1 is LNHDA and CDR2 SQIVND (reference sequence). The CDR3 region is CASSKRRDRSYTGELFF. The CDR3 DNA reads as TGTGCCAGTAGTAAACGCCGGGACAGGTCTTACACCGGGGAGCTGTTTTTT. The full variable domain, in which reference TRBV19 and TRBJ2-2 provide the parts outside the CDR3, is DGGITQSPKYLFRKEGQNVTLSCEQNLNHDAMYWYRQDPGQGLRLIYYSQIVNDFQKGDIAEGYSVSREKKESFPLTVTSAQKNPTAFYLCASSKRRDRSYTGELFFGEGSRLTVL.